These 26 T cell receptor beta chains were all obtained from the same sample, sequenced in a study of cytotoxic CD8 clonotypes in ibrutinib-treated CLL. Libraries were prepared by immunoSEQ multiplex PCR; TCRdb keeps only in-frame clonotypes and omits some of them. This table has about 140,000 clones, around 84% appearing once. Sample: PBMCs, taken after 36 months of ibrutinib treatment. The receptors were gathered from a human donor with chronic lymphocytic leukemia.

The chain employs TRBV7-9 and TRBJ1-1, with 9 nucleotides matching TRBD1. This CDR3 has 17 residues. Per germline, CDR1 SEHNR and CDR2 FQNEAQ (reference sequence). With V trimmed by 1 base and J by 0 bases, 6 bases remained unmatched. The CDR3 nucleotides read TGTGCCAGCAGCTTAGGGACAGGGGTTCAGCTGAACACTGAAGCTTTCTTT. Its protein is CASSLGTGVQLNTEAFF.

This clone was observed a few times. The V call is TRBV30, the J call TRBJ1-1; D remains unclear. In germline, CDR1 is GTSNPN, CDR2 SVGIG (reference sequence). There are 15 residues in the CDR3. Trimming removed 0 bases at V and 2 bases at J, with 13 bases between. Here the CDR3 reads CAWSVKEAPNTEAFF. DNA for the CDR3: TGTGCCTGGAGTGTAAAGGAGGCCCCAAACACTGAAGCTTTCTTT.

J is TRBJ1-1 and V is TRBV2; D gene ambiguous. CDR3 size: 13 residues. Germline CDR1 SNHLY, CDR2 FYNNEI. The V end lost 6 bases, the J end lost 1 base, and 9 bases lay between the germline ends. The CDR3 DNA is TGTGCCAGCAGCTTCGACAAGAACACTGAAGCTTTCTTT. Translated, it gives CASSFDKNTEAFF.

The J gene is TRBJ1-2, the V gene TRBV6-1; D gene ambiguous. The CDR3 length is 14 residues. V was trimmed by 2 bases and J by 2 bases, leaving 9 bases between them. Germline V lookup: CDR1 MNHNS, CDR2 SASEGT. CDR3 protein: CASSERRGNYGYTF. DNA for the CDR3: TGTGCCAGCAGTGAAAGGCGTGGAAACTATGGCTACACCTTC.

This chain uses TRBV19 with TRBJ1-2; D ambiguous. V gave up 6 bases and J gave up 2 bases, with 10 bases separating them. The germline CDR1 and CDR2 sequences are LNHDA and SQIVND (reference sequence). The CDR3 spans 13 residues. As DNA, the CDR3 is TGTGCCAGTAGGGGCCCAACGAACTATGGCTACACCTTC. Translated: CASRGPTNYGYTF.

This clone was detected only once. The chain carries TRBV14 and TRBJ1-2; the D gene is possibly TRBD1 (6 bases). From germline, CDR1 is SGHDN and CDR2 FVKESK. The CDR3 consists of 15 residues. V lost 4 bases, J lost 8 bases, and 20 bases lay in between. CDR3 DNA sequence: TGTGCCAGCAGCCCGCACCTACAGGGTTTTGACGGCTACACCTTC. It is translated as CASSPHLQGFDGYTF.

The V call is TRBV6-1, the J call TRBJ2-3, with a tentative D call TRBD1 (6 bases). The CDR3 is made up of 16 amino acids. Germline lookup yields CDR1 MNHNS and CDR2 SASEGT. V lost 1 base and J lost 1, with 12 bases in between. The CDR3 DNA sequence: TGTGCCAGCAGTGAAGGGACAGCATATCGCACAGATACGCAGTATTTT. This sequence encodes CASSEGTAYRTDTQYF.

This chain joins TRBV19 and TRBJ1-2; a possible D gene is TRBD1 (5 bases). The CDR3 consists of 17 residues. Trimming left V 5 bases short and J 6 bases short, with 25 bases between. The germline V gene has CDR1 LNHDA and CDR2 SQIVND (reference sequence). The CDR3 nucleotides are TGTGCCAGTAGTTTATCCGGGATAGAGGGGATTTTCAATGGCTACACCTTC. The encoded protein is CASSLSGIEGIFNGYTF.

The rearrangement joins TRBV28 to TRBJ1-3; tentative D call: TRBD1 (5 bases). The length of the CDR3 is 14 residues. V was clipped by 9 bases and J by 1 base, with 13 bases between them. Germline lookup yields CDR1 MDHEN and CDR2 SYDVKM. CDR3 nucleotides: TGTGCCAGTCTCGCCCCAGGGTCTGGAAACACCATATATTTT. Its protein is CASLAPGSGNTIYF.

This clone was seen more than once but under ten times. The chain carries TRBV30 and TRBJ1-1; possibly TRBD1 for D (5 bases). There are 13 residues in the CDR3. Germline V gene data show CDR1 as GTSNPN and CDR2 as SVGIG (reference sequence). The V and J ends lost 3 bases and 4 bases respectively, with 12 bases between them. For the CDR3, the DNA is TGTGCCTGGAGCCACATGAGGGGCACTGAAGCTTTCTTT. Protein product: CAWSHMRGTEAFF. Variable domain in full (rest from reference TRBV30 and TRBJ1-1): SQTIHQWPATLVQPVGSPLSLECTVEGTSNPNLYWYRQAAGRGLQLLFYSVGIGQISSEVPQNLSASRPQDRQFILSSKKLLLSDSGFYLCAWSHMRGTEAFFGQGTRLTVV.

The chain links TRBV18 to TRBJ2-7; D unclear. The V and J ends lost 8 bases and 3 bases respectively, with 17 bases between them. This CDR3 region has 14 residues. CDR1 and CDR2 (germline): KGHSH, LQKENI. The CDR3 nucleotides read TGTGCCAGCACCGCGGTCTTCTGGAACTACGAGCAGTACTTC. It specifies CASTAVFWNYEQYF. The whole variable domain, remainder taken from reference TRBV18 and TRBJ2-7, is NAGVMQNPRHLVRRRGQEARLRCSPMKGHSHVYWYRQLPEEGLKFMVYLQKENIIDESGMPKERFSAEFPKEGPSILRIQQVVRGDSAAYFCASTAVFWNYEQYFGPGTRLTVT.

The DNA of the CDR3 is TGTGCCAGCTCCAGGGGGGTTCTCATCGATGGCTACACCTTC. It specifies CASSRGVLIDGYTF. The chain couples TRBV7-7 to TRBJ1-2; 7 positions match TRBD1. Germline CDR1 SSHAT, CDR2 FNYEAQ (reference sequence). Trimming at V came to 8 bases and at J to 6 bases, leaving 12 bases not matched to a gene. The CDR3 sequence is 14 residues long.

V and J are TRBV4-1 and TRBJ2-1, with no clear D. Germline V gene data show CDR1 as MGHRA and CDR2 as YSYEKL. This CDR3 has 17 residues. The ends were cut back, 2 bases at V and 2 bases at J, with 16 bases in the middle. The DNA of the CDR3 is TGCGCCAGCAGCCAAAAAGTTTCCTTTTACCCCTACAATGAGCAGTTCTTC. This gives the protein CASSQKVSFYPYNEQFF.

This rearrangement joins TRBV7-8 to TRBJ1-3; D gene ambiguous. The V end was cut by 3 bases, the J end by 2 bases, with 5 bases between. CDR3 size: 13 residues. Germline values: CDR1 SGHVS, CDR2 FQNEAQ. CDR3 protein: CASSLRTGNTIYF. The CDR3 DNA is TGTGCCAGCAGCTTGAGAACTGGAAACACCATATATTTT.

V is TRBV5-1 and J is TRBJ2-2; D possibly corresponds to TRBD1 (6 bases). The CDR3 length is 15 residues. V gave up 4 bases and J gave up 0 bases, with 10 bases separating them. The V gene's germline CDR1 is SGHRS and CDR2 YFSETQ. The DNA for the CDR3 is TGCGCCAGCAGCCAAGGACAGCCGAACACCGGGGAGCTGTTTTTT. Translating gives CASSQGQPNTGELFF.

The genes are TRBV28 and TRBJ2-1; D unresolved. Trimming cost V 10 bases and J 2 bases, with 12 bases left between them. In germline, CDR1 is MDHEN, CDR2 SYDVKM. CDR3 length: 13 amino acids. This chain's CDR3 is CATTDNPYNEQFF. The CDR3 bases are TGTGCCACTACAGATAATCCCTACAATGAGCAGTTCTTC.

The chain employs TRBV2 and TRBJ2-6; 9 bases fit TRBD1. Looked up from germline, CDR1 is SNHLY and CDR2 is FYNNEI. The CDR3 runs 15 residues. In DNA form, the CDR3 reads TGTGGACCGGGACAGGGACTCTCTGGGGCCAACGTCCTGACTTTC. Its translation is CGPGQGLSGANVLTF.

The chain joins TRBV30 to TRBJ2-3, with D perhaps TRBD2 (5 bases). CDR1 is GTSNPN and CDR2 is SVGIG in the germline V gene (reference sequence). The length of the CDR3 is 14 residues. Trimming pared 0 bases from V and 2 bases from J, leaving 9 bases between. The CDR3 DNA reads as TGTGCCTGGAGTGTAAACGGGAACACAGATACGCAGTATTTT. It yields the protein CAWSVNGNTDTQYF.

The chain joins TRBV19 to TRBJ2-5; D gene ambiguous. The CDR3 contains 14 residues. From germline, CDR1 is LNHDA and CDR2 SQIVND (reference sequence). The V gene lost 1 base and the J gene lost 4 bases, with 10 bases spanning the gap. The CDR3 here is CASSIGYSRETQYF. The CDR3 coding sequence is TGTGCCAGTAGTATAGGATACAGCCGAGAGACCCAGTACTTC.

The gene calls are TRBV2 and TRBJ2-5; TRBD2 agrees at 8 bases. The CDR3 totals 18 residues. Germline V CDR1 and CDR2: SNHLY, FYNNEI. Losses at the gene ends were 0 bases for V and 9 bases for J; bases not matched to a gene: 18. CDR3 protein: CASSEALRLAGRPGAQYF. CDR3 DNA sequence: TGTGCCAGCAGTGAAGCGCTTCGGCTAGCGGGCCGTCCGGGGGCCCAGTACTTC.

This clone was seen more than once but under ten times. The chain recombines TRBV19 with TRBJ1-5, with D perhaps TRBD1 (5 bases). Trimming cost V 6 bases and J 5 bases, with 11 bases left between them. CDR1 is LNHDA, CDR2 SQIVND, per germline (reference sequence). The CDR3 has 13 residues. CDR3 nucleotides: TGTGCCAGTAGACAGGTCAGGGATCAGCCCCAGCATTTT. It encodes CASRQVRDQPQHF.

This clone has a single count. The chain has TRBV30 and TRBJ2-7; D possibly corresponds to TRBD2 (5 bases). V was shortened by 5 bases and J by 9 bases, with 11 bases between the two germline ends. Germline V lookup: CDR1 GTSNPN, CDR2 SVGIG (reference sequence). The CDR3 extends over 10 amino acids. CDR3 sequence (DNA): TGTGCCTGGGAGGGCCATTTGCAGTACTTC. Translated, it gives CAWEGHLQYF. The full variable domain, completed using reference TRBV30 and TRBJ2-7, is SQTIHQWPATLVQPVGSPLSLECTVEGTSNPNLYWYRQAAGRGLQLLFYSVGIGQISSEVPQNLSASRPQDRQFILSSKKLLLSDSGFYLCAWEGHLQYFGPGTRLTVT.

This clone turned up a few times. The chain combines TRBV13 with TRBJ1-3; D remains unclear. V lost 5 bases and J 0 bases, leaving 14 bases between the germline ends. Germline V CDR1 and CDR2: PRHDT, FYEKMQ (reference sequence). The CDR3 totals 16 residues. The CDR3 protein is CASSRAPVNSGNTIYF. CDR3 bases: TGTGCCAGCAGCCGGGCTCCCGTAAACTCTGGAAACACCATATATTTT.

This CDR3 is CASSIVRGRTDTQYF. CDR3 sequence (DNA): TGTGCCAGTAGTATAGTTCGGGGGCGGACAGATACGCAGTATTTT. The chain is built from TRBV19 and TRBJ2-3; D assignment may be TRBD1 or TRBD2 (6 bases each). The germline V gene encodes CDR1 LNHDA and CDR2 SQIVND (reference sequence). The V end was cut by 1 base, the J end by 3 bases, with 11 bases between. The CDR3 sequence is 15 residues long.

The chain is built from TRBV6-5 and TRBJ1-1, with D perhaps TRBD1 (6 bases). The V end was cut by 2 bases, the J end by 5 bases, with 12 bases between. The CDR3 consists of 14 residues. Germline V lookup: CDR1 MNHEY, CDR2 SVGAGI. CDR3 loop: CASSYGGAGTEAFF. The CDR3, as DNA: TGTGCCAGCAGTTACGGGGGCGCGGGGACTGAAGCTTTCTTT.

The CDR3 DNA follows: TGTGCCAGCAGCTTGACCGGGCAGGGGGCTTACGAGCAGTACTTC. Residues: CASSLTGQGAYEQYF. The genes are TRBV5-8 and TRBJ2-7, with 8 nucleotides matching TRBD1. CDR1 and CDR2 (germline): SGHTS, YDEGEE. Trimming cost V 1 base and J 4 bases; bases outside gene matches: 7. The CDR3 extends over 15 amino acids.